This T cell receptor (beta chain) is from a study of blood T cell repertoires in COVID-19. For the study at large: The cDNA or gDNA used as material had been derived from T cells, B-cell-depleted T cells, or PBMCs.

The CDR3 is 15 amino acids. The J segment lost 2 bases and the V segment lost 0 bases, leaving 3 bases of the junction unmatched. Looked up from germline, CDR1 is MNHEY and CDR2 is SVGAGI. In the source study's methods: Reference gene primer amplification gave estimated nucleated cell counts. Method: immunoSEQ multiplex PCR; TCRdb's copy keeps in-frame clones and lacks some. V and J calls and clone size are those listed in that table; D and trimming were worked out from the DNA. This table has over 150,000 clones, 76% appearing once. Sequences were obtained from peripheral blood. V gene TRBV6-5 combines with J gene TRBJ2-7, with 8 bases that match TRBD2. This TCR was sampled from a woman of 80 years or more with acute or convalescent COVID-19. This CDR3 is CASSYSLAGPYEQYF. In DNA, the CDR3 is TGTGCCAGCAGTTACTCATTAGCGGGACCCTACGAGCAGTACTTC.